The next 6 T cell receptor beta chains were all read from a single sample in a study of T-cell memory formation after mild COVID-19. TCRdb fed the 5' RACE reads into MiXCR, producing one record per CDR3 protein. Found here are some 48,000 distinct CDR3 sequences, 12% of them singletons; the top ten hold almost 25%. Sequencing was done on a sample of PBMCs or a T cell subset sorted from them (not recorded which). The origin of the receptors is a man aged 18 to 30 who had mild COVID-19 (a few samples of this study predate the infection). Cell type and time point are not known.

In its sample, this clonotype was seen many times. This chain connects TRBV5-1 to TRBJ1-2, with D uncertain. The germline gives CDR1 SGHRS, CDR2 YFSETQ. Trimming removed 7 bases at V and 7 bases at J, with 20 bases between. CDR3 length: 14 residues. DNA of the CDR3: TGCGCCAGCGGACCTCCGGGGAGGCTCGTTGGCTACACCTTC. It codes for CASGPPGRLVGYTF. The whole variable domain, filled in from reference TRBV5-1 and TRBJ1-2, reads KAGVTQTPRYLIKTRGQQVTLSCSPISGHRSVSWYQQTPGQGLQFLFEYFSETQRNKGNFPGRFSGRQFSNSRSEMNVSTLELGDSALYLCASGPPGRLVGYTFGSGTRLTVV.

This clonotype appeared many times. The V gene is TRBV6-2 or TRBV6-3, the J gene TRBJ1-5; D is possibly TRBD1 (5 bases). The germline V gene encodes CDR1 MNHEY and CDR2 SVGEGT. Trimming took 6 bases from V and 2 from J, leaving 11 bases between them. The CDR3 extends over 14 amino acids. The CDR3, as DNA: TGTGCCAGCAGATCACTACAGGGCAATCAGCCCCAGCATTTT. Amino acid sequence: CASRSLQGNQPQHF.

The chain has TRBV6-2 or TRBV6-3 and TRBJ2-7, with TRBD2 as a possible D gene (6 bases). The CDR3 length is 15 residues. Trimming took 5 bases from V and 5 from J, leaving 19 bases between them. CDR1 and CDR2 from the germline V gene are MNHEY and SVGEGT. CDR3 region: CASSLSTGPGDEQYV. The CDR3, as DNA: TGTGCCAGCAGTCTGAGTACGGGCCCGGGGGACGAGCAGTACGTC.

This clonotype showed up many times. The J gene is TRBJ1-1, the V gene TRBV20-1, with a weak D call TRBD1 (5 bases). Germline assignment: CDR1 DFQATT and CDR2 SNEGSKA (reference sequence). The CDR3 contains 14 residues. Trimming left V 3 bases short and J 2 bases short, with 13 bases between. The CDR3 here is CSASDIQGNTEAFF. The CDR3, as DNA: TGCAGTGCTAGTGATATCCAGGGTAACACTGAAGCTTTCTTT.

This clonotype was seen a handful of times. This chain links TRBV18 with TRBJ2-1; 9 nucleotides agree with TRBD1. The J segment lost 4 bases and the V segment lost 4 bases, leaving 8 bases of the junction unmatched. The germline CDR1 and CDR2 sequences are KGHSH and LQKENI. The CDR3 is made up of 16 amino acids. This CDR3 reads CASSRTPGQGYNEQFF. CDR3 in DNA: TGTGCCAGCTCACGAACCCCGGGACAGGGATACAATGAGCAGTTCTTC.

This clonotype was observed a handful of times. V usage is TRBV28 and J usage is TRBJ2-5; 8 positions agree with TRBD1. This CDR3 spans 14 amino acids. CDR1 MDHEN and CDR2 SYDVKM come from the germline V gene. The V and J ends lost 2 bases and 5 bases, in that order; junction bases with no gene match: 4. This CDR3 reads CASSLQGASETQYF. The CDR3 region has the DNA TGTGCCAGCAGTTTACAGGGGGCATCGGAGACCCAGTACTTC.